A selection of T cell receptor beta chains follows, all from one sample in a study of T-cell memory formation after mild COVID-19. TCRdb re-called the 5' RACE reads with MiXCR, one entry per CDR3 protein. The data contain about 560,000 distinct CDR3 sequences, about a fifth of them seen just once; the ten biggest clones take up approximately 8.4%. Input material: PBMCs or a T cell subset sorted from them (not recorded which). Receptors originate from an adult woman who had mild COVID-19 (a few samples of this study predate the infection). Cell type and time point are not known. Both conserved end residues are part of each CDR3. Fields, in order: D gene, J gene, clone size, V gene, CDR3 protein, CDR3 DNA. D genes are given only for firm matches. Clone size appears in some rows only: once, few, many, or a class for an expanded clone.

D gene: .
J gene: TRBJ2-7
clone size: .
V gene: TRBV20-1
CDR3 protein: CSARAPLSYEQYF
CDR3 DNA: TGCAGTGCTAGAGCCCCCTTGTCCTACGAGCAGTACTTC

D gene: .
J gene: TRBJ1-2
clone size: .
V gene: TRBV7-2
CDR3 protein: CASSLATASHGYTF
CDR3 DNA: TGTGCCAGCAGCTTAGCCACAGCAAGTCATGGCTACACCTTC

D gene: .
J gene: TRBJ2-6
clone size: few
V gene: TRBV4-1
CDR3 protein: CASSQERAGSTGANVLTF
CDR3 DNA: TGCGCCAGCAGCCAAGAGCGGGCAGGGTCTACCGGGGCCAACGTCCTGACTTTC

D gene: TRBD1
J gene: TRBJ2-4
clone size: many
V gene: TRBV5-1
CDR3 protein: CASSLTGDKNIQYF
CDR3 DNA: TGCGCCAGCAGCTTGACAGGGGACAAAAACATTCAGTACTTC

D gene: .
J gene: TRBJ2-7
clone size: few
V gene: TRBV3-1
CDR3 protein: CASSQDLLASEQYF
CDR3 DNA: TGTGCCAGCAGCCAAGATCTTCTAGCCAGCGAGCAGTACTTC

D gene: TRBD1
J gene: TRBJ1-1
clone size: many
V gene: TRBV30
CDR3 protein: CAWSPDRMNTEAFF
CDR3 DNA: TGTGCCTGGAGCCCGGACAGGATGAACACTGAAGCTTTCTTT

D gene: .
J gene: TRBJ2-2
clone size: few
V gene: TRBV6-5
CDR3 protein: CASSGLVSGNTGELFF
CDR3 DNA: TGTGCCAGCAGTGGCCTGGTGTCAGGGAACACCGGGGAGCTGTTTTTT

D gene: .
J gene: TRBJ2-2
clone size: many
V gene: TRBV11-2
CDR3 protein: CASSLTGAGELFF
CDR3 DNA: TGTGCCAGCAGCTTGACAGGAGCCGGGGAGCTGTTTTTT

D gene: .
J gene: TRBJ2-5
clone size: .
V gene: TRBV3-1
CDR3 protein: CASSQRGQGETQYF
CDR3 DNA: TGTGCCAGCAGCCAACGGGGGCAGGGAGAGACCCAGTACTTC

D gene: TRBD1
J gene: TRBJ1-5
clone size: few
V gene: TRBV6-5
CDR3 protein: CASRRGQRSNQPQHF
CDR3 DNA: TGTGCCAGCAGACGGGGACAGCGGAGCAATCAGCCCCAGCATTTT

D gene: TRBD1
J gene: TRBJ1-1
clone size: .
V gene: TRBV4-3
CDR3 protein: CASSTQGANTEAFF
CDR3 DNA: TGCGCCAGCAGCACACAGGGGGCTAACACTGAAGCTTTCTTT

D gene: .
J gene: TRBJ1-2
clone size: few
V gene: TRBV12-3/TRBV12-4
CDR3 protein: CASTNRGAGYGYTF
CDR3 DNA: TGTGCCAGCACAAACCGGGGGGCCGGCTATGGCTACACCTTC

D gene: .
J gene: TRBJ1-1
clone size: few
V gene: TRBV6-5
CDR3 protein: CASGLWGVEAFF
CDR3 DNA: TGTGCCAGCGGATTGTGGGGAGTTGAAGCTTTCTTT

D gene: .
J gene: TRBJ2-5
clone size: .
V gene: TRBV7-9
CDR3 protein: CAQGVESQYF
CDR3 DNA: TGTGCCCAAGGGGTAGAGAGCCAGTACTTC

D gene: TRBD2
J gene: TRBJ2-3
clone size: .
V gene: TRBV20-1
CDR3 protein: CSAAGGIWADTQYF
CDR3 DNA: TGCAGTGCTGCCGGGGGGATTTGGGCAGATACGCAGTATTTT

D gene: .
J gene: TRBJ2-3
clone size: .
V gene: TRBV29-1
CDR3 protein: CSVDLRGGPATDTQYF
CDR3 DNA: TGCAGCGTTGACCTAAGGGGGGGGCCCGCCACAGATACGCAGTATTTT